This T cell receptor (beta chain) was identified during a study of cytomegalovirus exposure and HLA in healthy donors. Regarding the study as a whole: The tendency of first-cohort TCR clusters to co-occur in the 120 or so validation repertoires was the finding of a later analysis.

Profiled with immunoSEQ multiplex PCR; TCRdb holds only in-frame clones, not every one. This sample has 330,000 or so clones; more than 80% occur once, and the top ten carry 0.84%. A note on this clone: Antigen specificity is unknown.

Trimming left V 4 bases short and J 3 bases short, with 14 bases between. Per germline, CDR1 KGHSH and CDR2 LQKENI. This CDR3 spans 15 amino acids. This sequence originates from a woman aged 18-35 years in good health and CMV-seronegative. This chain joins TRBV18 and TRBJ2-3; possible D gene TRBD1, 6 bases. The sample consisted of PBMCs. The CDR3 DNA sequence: TGTGCCAGCTCACAACGACGCCAGGGGACAGATACGCAGTATTTT. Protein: CASSQRRQGTDTQYF.